Sequencing of this T cell receptor beta chain was carried out in a study of PD-L1 blockade in urothelial cancer. The V end was cut by 0 bases, the J end by 4 bases, with 7 bases between. This CDR3 region has 13 residues. Germline lookup yields CDR1 MGHRA and CDR2 YSYEKL. Libraries were prepared by immunoSEQ multiplex PCR; TCRdb keeps only in-frame clonotypes and omits some of them. The table includes 60,000 to 75,000 clones, approximately 83% detected once. Time point reported: pretreatment peripheral blood. Each patient gave between 1 and 8 samples of peripheral blood mononuclear cells, which were collected pretreatment and during treatment.

The gene calls are TRBV4-1 and TRBJ2-7; weak D call: TRBD1 (5 bases). The specimen comprised PBMCs, sampled around atezolizumab (anti-PD-L1) treatment. This clonotype originated in a man aged 55 to 70 with urothelial cancer. The CDR3 region is CASSQDQGYEQYF. CDR3 bases: TGCGCCAGCAGCCAAGATCAGGGATACGAGCAGTACTTC.